This is a list of T cell receptor beta chains from one sample in a study of PD-1 blockade in classical Hodgkin lymphoma. Clones were sequenced by immunoSEQ multiplex PCR, and TCRdb holds only the in-frame ones, with some missing. This sample yields 7,000 to 8,000 clones, of which 60% to 80% are seen a single time; approximately 7% belongs to the top ten. The sample was CD4+ T cells from blood, taken at baseline. The receptor set was obtained from a human donor with classical Hodgkin lymphoma. CDR3s include the opening cysteine and the closing phenylalanine or tryptophan. The D gene is left open where the match is weak. Expanded clones get a size class; other rows say once, few or many, or leave the size out.

D	length	size	V	J	CDR3	DNA
NA	11	NA	TRBV2	TRBJ2-1	CASSEVFEQFF	TGTGCCAGCAGTGAAGTGTTTGAGCAGTTCTTC
TRBD1	16	NA	TRBV18	TRBJ2-5	CASSPRDRVIGETQYF	TGTGCCAGCTCACCCCGGGACAGGGTAATAGGAGAGACCCAGTACTTC
NA	13	NA	TRBV7-9	TRBJ1-2	CASSRDGNYGYTF	TGTGCCAGCAGCCGGGACGGGAACTATGGCTACACCTTC
NA	14	NA	TRBV18	TRBJ1-1	CASSQTGTKTEAFF	TGTGCCAGCTCACAAACCGGGACGAAAACTGAAGCTTTCTTT
NA	14	few	TRBV29-1	TRBJ2-7	CSVVEAGLRYEQYF	TGCAGCGTTGTCGAGGCAGGGTTGAGGTACGAGCAGTACTTC
NA	15	NA	TRBV27	TRBJ2-7	CASSFVSGPLTEQYF	TGTGCCAGCAGTTTTGTGTCAGGGCCACTCACCGAGCAGTACTTC
NA	17	NA	TRBV30	TRBJ1-1	CAWSAPWSTSRGTEAFF	TGTGCCTGGAGTGCCCCCTGGTCCACGTCGAGGGGCACTGAAGCTTTCTTT
NA	15	few	TRBV2	TRBJ1-1	CASSDRQVLNTEAFF	TGTGCCAGCAGTGATCGGCAGGTCTTGAACACTGAAGCTTTCTTT
NA	13	NA	TRBV5-5	TRBJ1-2	CASSPRGNYGYTF	TGTGCCAGCAGCCCCAGGGGTAACTATGGCTACACCTTC
NA	17	NA	TRBV9	TRBJ1-5	CASSVVFEEDSNQPQHF	TGTGCCAGCAGCGTAGTTTTCGAGGAGGATAGCAATCAGCCCCAGCATTTT
NA	13	few	TRBV7-9	TRBJ1-2	CASSLDKIGGYTF	TGTGCCAGCAGCTTAGACAAAATAGGGGGCTACACCTTC
NA	14	NA	TRBV28	TRBJ1-3	CASSLGGAGNTIYF	TGTGCCAGCAGTTTGGGAGGGGCAGGAAACACCATATATTTT
TRBD2	16	NA	TRBV19	TRBJ2-5	CASTPLAGGPLKTQYF	TGTGCCAGTACCCCCCTAGCGGGAGGGCCTTTGAAGACCCAGTACTTC
NA	16	NA	TRBV2	TRBJ1-2	CASSEDGPGLGYGYTF	TGTGCCAGCAGTGAAGATGGGCCAGGGTTGGGGTATGGCTACACCTTC
TRBD2	17	NA	TRBV18	TRBJ2-3	CASSPGYAALNGGTQYF	TGTGCCAGCTCACCCGGTTACGCGGCACTAAACGGGGGGACGCAGTATTTT
NA	12	NA	TRBV11-3	TRBJ1-3	CASSFIGNTIYF	TGTGCCAGCAGCTTTATTGGAAACACCATATATTTT
NA	17	NA	TRBV7-2	TRBJ2-2	CASSLAGLGANTGELFF	TGTGCCAGCAGCTTAGCGGGGTTGGGTGCGAACACCGGGGAGCTGTTTTTT
TRBD2	16	NA	TRBV5-1	TRBJ2-5	CASSLAPAGGGETQYF	TGCGCCAGCAGCTTGGCTCCGGCGGGGGGAGGAGAGACCCAGTACTTC